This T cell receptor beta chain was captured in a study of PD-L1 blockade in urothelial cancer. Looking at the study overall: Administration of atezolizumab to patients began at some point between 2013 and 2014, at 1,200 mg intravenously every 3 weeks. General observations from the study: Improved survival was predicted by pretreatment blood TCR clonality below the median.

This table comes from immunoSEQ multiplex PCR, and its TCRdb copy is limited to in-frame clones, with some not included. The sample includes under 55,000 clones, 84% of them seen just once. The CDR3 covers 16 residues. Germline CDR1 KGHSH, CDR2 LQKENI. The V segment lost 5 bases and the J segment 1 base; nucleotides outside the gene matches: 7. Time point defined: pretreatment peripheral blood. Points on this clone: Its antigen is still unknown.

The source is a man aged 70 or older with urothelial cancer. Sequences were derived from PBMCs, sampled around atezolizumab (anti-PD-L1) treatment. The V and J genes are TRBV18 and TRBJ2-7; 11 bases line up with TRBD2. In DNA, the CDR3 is TGTGCCAGCTCATCTGTAGCGGGGGGGCCGTCCTACGAGCAGTACTTC. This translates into CASSSVAGGPSYEQYF.